This T cell receptor (beta chain) was sequenced in a study of blood T cell repertoires in COVID-19. Overall study: Acute-phase and convalescent COVID-19 samples originated in the United States, Italy and Spain. The analysed material was cDNA or gDNA that came from T cells, B-cell-depleted T cells, or PBMCs.

As originally analysed: From reference gene primer amplification, estimates of nucleated cell counts were derived. TCRdb's copy holds only in-frame clones and misses some; the assay was immunoSEQ multiplex PCR. V and J calls and clone size are given by that table; D and trimming were obtained from the DNA. The sample holds 150,000 to 200,000 clones, 75% to 90% seen once. The sequencing sample was made of peripheral blood. The origin of this receptor is a human donor in a cohort sampled during active COVID-19.

The CDR3 is CASSELGEQYF. The CDR3 DNA sequence: TGTGCCAGCAGTGAACTAGGCGAGCAGTACTTC. The chain uses TRBV6-1 and TRBJ2-7; D is uncertain. Looked up from germline, CDR1 is MNHNS and CDR2 is SASEGT. Trimming removed 2 bases at V and 6 bases at J, with 5 bases between. This CDR3 has 11 amino acids.